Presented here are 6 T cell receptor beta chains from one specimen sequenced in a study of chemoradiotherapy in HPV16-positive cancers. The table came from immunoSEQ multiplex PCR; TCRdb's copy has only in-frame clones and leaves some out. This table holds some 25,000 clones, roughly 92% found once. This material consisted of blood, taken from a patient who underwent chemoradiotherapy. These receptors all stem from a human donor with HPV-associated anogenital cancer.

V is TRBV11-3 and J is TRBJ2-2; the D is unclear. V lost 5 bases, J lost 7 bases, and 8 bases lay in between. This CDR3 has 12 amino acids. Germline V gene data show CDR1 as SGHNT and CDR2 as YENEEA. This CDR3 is CASSPYHGELFF. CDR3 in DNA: TGTGCCAGCAGCCCGTACCACGGGGAGCTGTTTTTT.

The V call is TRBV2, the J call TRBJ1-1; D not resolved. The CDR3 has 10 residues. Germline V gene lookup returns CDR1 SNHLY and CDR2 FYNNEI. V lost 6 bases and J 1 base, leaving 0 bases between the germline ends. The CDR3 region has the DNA TGTGCCAGCAGGAACACTGAAGCTTTCTTT. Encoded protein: CASRNTEAFF.

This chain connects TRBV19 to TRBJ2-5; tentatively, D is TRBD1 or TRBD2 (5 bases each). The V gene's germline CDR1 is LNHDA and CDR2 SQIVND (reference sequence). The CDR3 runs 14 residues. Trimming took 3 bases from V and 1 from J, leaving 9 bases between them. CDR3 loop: CASSMWDRQETQYF. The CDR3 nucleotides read TGTGCCAGTAGTATGTGGGACCGCCAAGAGACCCAGTACTTC. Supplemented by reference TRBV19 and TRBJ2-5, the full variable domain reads DGGITQSPKYLFRKEGQNVTLSCEQNLNHDAMYWYRQDPGQGLRLIYYSQIVNDFQKGDIAEGYSVSREKKESFPLTVTSAQKNPTAFYLCASSMWDRQETQYFGPGTRLLVL.

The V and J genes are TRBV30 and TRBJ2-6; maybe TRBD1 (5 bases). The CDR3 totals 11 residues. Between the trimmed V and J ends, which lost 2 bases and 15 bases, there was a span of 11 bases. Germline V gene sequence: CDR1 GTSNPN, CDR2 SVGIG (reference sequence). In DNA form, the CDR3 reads TGTGCCTGGAGTTGGGGCCAGGACCTGACTTTC. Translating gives CAWSWGQDLTF.

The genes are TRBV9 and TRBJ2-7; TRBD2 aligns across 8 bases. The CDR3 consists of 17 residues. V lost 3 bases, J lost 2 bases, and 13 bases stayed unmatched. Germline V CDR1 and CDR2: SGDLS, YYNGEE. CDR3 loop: CASSAGGTPFSPYEQYF. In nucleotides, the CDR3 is TGTGCCAGCAGCGCGGGAGGGACACCCTTTAGCCCCTACGAGCAGTACTTC.

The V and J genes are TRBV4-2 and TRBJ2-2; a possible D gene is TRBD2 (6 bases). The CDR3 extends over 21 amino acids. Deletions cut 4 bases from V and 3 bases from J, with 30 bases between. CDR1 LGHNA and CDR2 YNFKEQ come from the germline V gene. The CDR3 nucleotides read TGTGCCAGCAGCCCGCCGTGGGACTTCGAAGCAAAAGGGTGGCACACCGGGGAGCTGTTTTTT. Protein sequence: CASSPPWDFEAKGWHTGELFF.